The clone carrying this T cell receptor beta chain has a count of ten or more. These data originate in a study of T-cell reconstitution after alpha-beta-depleted transplantation in children. Germline trimming cut 0 bases from V and 4 bases from J; bases unmatched to any gene: 4. CDR1 and CDR2 from the germline V gene are SGHRS and YFSETQ. The length of the CDR3 is 15 residues. Unique molecular identifiers featured in how the TCRbeta library was prepared. A single record per CDR3 protein comes from TCRdb applying MiXCR to the PCR reads. Of 100,000 to 130,000 distinct CDR3 sequences listed, around 6.4% are singletons.

This sequence joins TRBV5-1 and TRBJ2-1; 7 nucleotides match TRBD2. Material: PBMCs, mostly from graft donor cells, obtained 360 days after TCRalphabeta/CD19-depleted stem cell transplant. This clonotype originated in a male patient aged 2-9 years who had a stem cell transplant for acute lymphoblastic leukemia, so the T cells may come from the graft donor. CDR3 sequence reads: CASSLALAEYNEQFF. The CDR3 nucleotides read TGCGCCAGCAGCTTGGCCCTAGCGGAATACAATGAGCAGTTCTTC.